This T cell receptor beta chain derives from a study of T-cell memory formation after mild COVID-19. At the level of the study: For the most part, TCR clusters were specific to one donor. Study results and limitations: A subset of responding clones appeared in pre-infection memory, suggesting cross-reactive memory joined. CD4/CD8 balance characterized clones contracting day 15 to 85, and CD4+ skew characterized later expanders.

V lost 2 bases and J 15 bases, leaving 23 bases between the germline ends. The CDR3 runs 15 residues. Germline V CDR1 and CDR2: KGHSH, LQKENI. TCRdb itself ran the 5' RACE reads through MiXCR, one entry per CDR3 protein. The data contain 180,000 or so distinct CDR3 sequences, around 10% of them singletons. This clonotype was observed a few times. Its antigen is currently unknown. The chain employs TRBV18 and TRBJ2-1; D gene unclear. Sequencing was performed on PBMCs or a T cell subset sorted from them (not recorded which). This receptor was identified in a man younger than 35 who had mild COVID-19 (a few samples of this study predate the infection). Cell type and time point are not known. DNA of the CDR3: TGTGCCAGCTCACCATCGCGATCGAGAACAGAAACCGGGTTCTTC. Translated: CASSPSRSRTETGFF. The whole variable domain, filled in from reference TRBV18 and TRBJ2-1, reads NAGVMQNPRHLVRRRGQEARLRCSPMKGHSHVYWYRQLPEEGLKFMVYLQKENIIDESGMPKERFSAEFPKEGPSILRIQQVVRGDSAAYFCASSPSRSRTETGFFGPGTRLTVL.